Listed below are T cell receptor beta chains from one sample, sequenced in a study of blood T cell repertoires in COVID-19. This table comes from immunoSEQ multiplex PCR, and its TCRdb copy is limited to in-frame clones, with some not included. The sample includes approximately 100,000 clones, roughly 90% of them seen just once. Sequenced: peripheral blood. All receptors derive from a human donor with COVID-19, enrolled during active disease. The donor label of this sample is uncertain. Each CDR3 is given with its conserved first and last residue. D genes are given only for firm matches. The size of a clone is reported for some rows only, either as once, few or many, or as a class for expanded clones.

J gene,V gene,clone size,D gene,CDR3 DNA,CDR3 protein
TRBJ1-2,TRBV5-4,NA,NA,TGTGCCAGCAGCTTGGACGGGTGGAACTATGGCTACACCTTC,CASSLDGWNYGYTF
TRBJ1-2,TRBV19,NA,TRBD1,TGTGCCAGTACTGACAGGGGATATGGCTACACCTTC,CASTDRGYGYTF
TRBJ2-2,TRBV5-1,once,TRBD2,TGCGCCAGCAGCACTAGCGGGGGACTGACTGGGGAGCTGTTTTTT,CASSTSGGLTGELFF
TRBJ1-1,TRBV20-1,NA,TRBD1,TGCAGTGCTAGTCGAGGACAGGGTGGAACTGAAGCTTTCTTT,CSASRGQGGTEAFF
TRBJ1-6,TRBV11-2,NA,NA,TGTGCCAGCAGCTTGGTCGGTTCACCCCTCCACTTT,CASSLVGSPLHF
TRBJ2-7,TRBV27,NA,NA,TGTGCCAGCAGCCGAATGGCAGCGCGCCTGGACGAGCAGTACTTC,CASSRMAARLDEQYF
TRBJ2-6,TRBV6-6,NA,TRBD1,TGTGCCAGCAGTCTCTCACAGGGGGCGAGCGGGGCCAACGTCCTGACTTTC,CASSLSQGASGANVLTF
TRBJ2-7,TRBV4-1,NA,TRBD1,TGCGCCAGCAGCCAAGTGGACAGGGATTACGAGCAGTACTTC,CASSQVDRDYEQYF
TRBJ1-6,TRBV2,NA,NA,TGTGCCAGCAGTCAAGTGGAGGATTCACCCCTCCACTTT,CASSQVEDSPLHF
TRBJ1-3,TRBV9,NA,NA,TGTGCCAGCAGCGAAACAGAGGAGGCTGGAAACACCATATATTTT,CASSETEEAGNTIYF
TRBJ1-1,TRBV6-5,NA,NA,TGTGCCAGCAGCACAGGGCTTCGGACTGAAGCTTTCTTT,CASSTGLRTEAFF
TRBJ2-1,TRBV7-9,NA,TRBD2,TGTGCCAGCAGCCTCCCGGTTAGCGGGAGCTCCTACAATGAGCAGTTCTTC,CASSLPVSGSSYNEQFF